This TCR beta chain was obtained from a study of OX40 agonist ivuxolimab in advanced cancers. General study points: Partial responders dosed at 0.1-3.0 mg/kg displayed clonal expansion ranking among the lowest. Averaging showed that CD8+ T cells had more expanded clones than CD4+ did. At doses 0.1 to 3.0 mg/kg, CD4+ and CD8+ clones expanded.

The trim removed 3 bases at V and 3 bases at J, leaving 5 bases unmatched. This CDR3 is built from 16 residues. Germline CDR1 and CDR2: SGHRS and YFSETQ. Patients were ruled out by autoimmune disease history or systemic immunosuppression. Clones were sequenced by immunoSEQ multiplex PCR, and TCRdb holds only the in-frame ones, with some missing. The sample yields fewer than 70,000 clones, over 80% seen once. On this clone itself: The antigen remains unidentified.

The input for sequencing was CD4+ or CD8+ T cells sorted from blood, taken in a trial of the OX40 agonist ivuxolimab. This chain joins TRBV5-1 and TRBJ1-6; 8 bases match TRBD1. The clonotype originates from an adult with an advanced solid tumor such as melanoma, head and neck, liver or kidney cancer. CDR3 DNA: TGCGCCAGCAGCTCCCAGGGGGCCGGCTATAATTCACCCCTCCACTTT. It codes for CASSSQGAGYNSPLHF.